These 10 T cell receptor beta chains came from one sample sequenced in a study of blood T cells in healthy people across ages. PCR was performed a second time for about 7 to 12 cycles using a sample-barcoded 5' primer and a J-beta primer mix. TCRdb processed the 5' RACE reads anew with MiXCR; each CDR3 protein has one entry. The profile shows 1.5 million to 2 million distinct CDR3 sequences, approximately 30% of them singletons. The material sequenced was blood. These receptors originate from a woman aged 30 to 39 in good health.

This clonotype has just a few counts. The chain employs TRBV5-1 and TRBJ2-7, with 8 bases fitting TRBD1. Germline V CDR1 and CDR2: SGHRS, YFSETQ. Trimming took 4 bases from V and 1 from J; bases not matched to a gene: 7. The CDR3 has 15 amino acids. The CDR3 nucleotides read TGCGCCAGCAGCCCGAGACAGGGGAAATCCTACGAGCAGTACTTC. This codes for CASSPRQGKSYEQYF.

The genes are TRBV24-1 and TRBJ1-4, with TRBD1 matching 12 bases. The junction had 9 bases not matched to a gene; V was cut back by 4 bases and J by 16 bases. The germline CDR1 and CDR2 sequences are KGHDR and SFDVKD. CDR3 length equals 14 residues. CDR3 in DNA: TGTGCCACCAGTGAACGGGACAGGGGGCGTACACGGTTTTTT. Its translation is CATSERDRGRTRFF.

The chain has TRBV7-9 and TRBJ2-7; 7 nucleotides line up with TRBD1. Germline V gene data show CDR1 as SEHNR and CDR2 as FQNEAQ (reference sequence). Trimming at V came to 5 bases and at J to 6 bases, leaving 10 bases not matched to a gene. The CDR3 contains 14 residues. CDR3 residues: CASSVPGTVAEQYF. CDR3 in DNA: TGTGCCAGCAGCGTCCCCGGGACAGTGGCCGAGCAGTACTTC.

This chain joins TRBV6-5 and TRBJ2-5; D possibly corresponds to TRBD2 (5 bases). CDR1 is MNHEY, CDR2 SVGAGI, per germline. The CDR3 contains 15 residues. V was clipped by 0 bases and J by 5 bases, with 13 bases between them. The CDR3 DNA follows: TGTGCCAGCAGTTACTCGAGGTGGGAGAGGGAGACCCAGTACTTC. It is translated as CASSYSRWERETQYF.

This clonotype was counted at least ten times. V usage is TRBV7-6 and J usage is TRBJ2-1; no clear D gene. The CDR3 runs 15 residues. V shed 5 bases and J shed 3 bases, with 14 bases lying between them. The germline V gene encodes CDR1 SGHVS and CDR2 FNYEAQ. CDR3 region: CASSPIAGSYNEQFF. For the CDR3, the DNA is TGTGCCAGCAGCCCTATCGCCGGAAGCTACAATGAGCAGTTCTTC.

The chain uses TRBV29-1 and TRBJ2-1, with 9 bases aligning to TRBD2. V lost 4 bases to trimming and J lost 6 bases; unmatched junction nucleotides: 7. Germline V gives CDR1 SQVTM, CDR2 ANQGSEA. CDR3 length equals 14 residues. Here the CDR3 DNA reads TGCAGCGTTGGCGGCGGGAGGGGTGTCAATGAGCAGTTCTTC. It encodes CSVGGGRGVNEQFF.

Concerning this clonotype: A much more abundant neighbour one base away suggests this may be a read error. The V and J genes are TRBV29-1 and TRBJ1-2; 9 positions agree with TRBD1. CDR3 length: 15 amino acids. CDR1 is SQVTM, CDR2 ANQGSEA, per germline. For the CDR3, the DNA is TGCGGCGTTGAAGATGGGGACAGGGCTCGCTATGGCTACACCTTC. It specifies CGVEDGDRARYGYTF. The complete variable domain, with remaining parts taken from reference TRBV29-1 and TRBJ1-2, reads SAVISQKPSRDICQRGTSLTIQCQVDSQVTMMFWYRQQPGQSLTLIATANQGSEATYESGFVIDKFPISRPNLTFSTLTVSNMSPEDSSIYLCGVEDGDRARYGYTFGSGTRLTVV.

This clonotype was seen repeatedly, ten times or more. V gene TRBV6-1 combines with J gene TRBJ2-7; D gene unclear. The germline V gene encodes CDR1 MNHNS and CDR2 SASEGT. The V gene lost 3 bases and the J gene lost 6 bases, with 12 bases spanning the gap. This CDR3 has 13 amino acids. The CDR3, as DNA: TGTGCCAGCAGTGAGGATATAGCAGGCGAGCAGTACTTC. It is translated as CASSEDIAGEQYF.

The chain has TRBV14 and TRBJ2-7; 7 bases agree with TRBD2. CDR1 and CDR2 (germline): SGHDN, FVKESK. Trimming took 3 bases from V and 6 from J; bases not matched to a gene: 11. The CDR3 extends over 15 amino acids. CDR3 DNA sequence: TGTGCCAGCAGCCACCGGAATTCGGGAGGAGGCGAGCAGTACTTC. Protein: CASSHRNSGGGEQYF.

This clonotype showed up just a few times. The V and J genes are TRBV13 and TRBJ2-1; D may match TRBD1 or TRBD2 (5 bases each). CDR1 and CDR2 (germline): PRHDT, FYEKMQ (reference sequence). Between the trimmed V and J ends, which lost 5 bases and 9 bases, there was a span of 17 bases. The CDR3 has 14 amino acids. The CDR3 coding sequence is TGTGCCAGCAGCGACCGCGACGAGGGGCCTGAGCAGTTCTTC. Translation: CASSDRDEGPEQFF.